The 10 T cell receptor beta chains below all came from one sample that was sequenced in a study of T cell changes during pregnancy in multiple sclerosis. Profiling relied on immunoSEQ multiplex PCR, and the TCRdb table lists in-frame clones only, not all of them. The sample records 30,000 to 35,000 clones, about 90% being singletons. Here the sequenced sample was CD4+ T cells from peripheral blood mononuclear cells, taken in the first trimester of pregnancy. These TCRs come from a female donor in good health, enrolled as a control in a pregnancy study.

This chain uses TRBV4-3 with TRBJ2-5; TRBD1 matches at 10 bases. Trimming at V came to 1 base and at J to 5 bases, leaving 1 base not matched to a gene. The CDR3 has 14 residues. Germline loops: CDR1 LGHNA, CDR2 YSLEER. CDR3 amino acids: CASSQGQGAETQYF. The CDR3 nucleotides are TGCGCCAGCAGCCAAGGACAGGGGGCCGAGACCCAGTACTTC.

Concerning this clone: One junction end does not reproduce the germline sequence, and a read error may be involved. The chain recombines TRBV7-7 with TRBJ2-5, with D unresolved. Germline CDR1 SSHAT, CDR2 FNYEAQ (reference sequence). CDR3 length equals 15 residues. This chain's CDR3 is CASSLGAGRQETQYF. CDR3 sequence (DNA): TGTGCTAGCAGCTTGGGTGCAGGCAGACAAGAGACCCAGTACTTC.

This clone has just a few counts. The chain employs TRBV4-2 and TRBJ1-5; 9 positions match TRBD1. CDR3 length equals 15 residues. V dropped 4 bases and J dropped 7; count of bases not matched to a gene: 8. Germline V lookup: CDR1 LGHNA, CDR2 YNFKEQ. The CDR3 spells CASSRVDRGGQPQHF. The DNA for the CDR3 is TGTGCCAGCAGCCGGGTGGACAGGGGAGGCCAGCCCCAGCATTTT.

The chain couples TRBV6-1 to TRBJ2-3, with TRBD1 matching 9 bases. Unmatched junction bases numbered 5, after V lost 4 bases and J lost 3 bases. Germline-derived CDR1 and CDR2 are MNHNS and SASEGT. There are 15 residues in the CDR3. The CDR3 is CASSARTGETDTQYF. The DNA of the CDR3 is TGTGCCAGCAGTGCGCGGACAGGGGAGACAGATACGCAGTATTTT.

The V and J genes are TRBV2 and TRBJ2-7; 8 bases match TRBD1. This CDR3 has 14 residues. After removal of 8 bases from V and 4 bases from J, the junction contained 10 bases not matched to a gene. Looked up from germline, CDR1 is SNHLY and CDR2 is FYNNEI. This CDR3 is CASLGGTGNYEQYF. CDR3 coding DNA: TGTGCCAGCCTAGGGGGGACAGGAAATTACGAGCAGTACTTC.

Written as DNA, the CDR3 is TGTGCCTGGAGTCTTATAGCGGGAGAGACCCAGTACTTC. This gives the protein CAWSLIAGETQYF. The chain couples TRBV30 to TRBJ2-5, with 7 bases that match TRBD2. The trim removed 2 bases at V and 4 bases at J, leaving 4 bases unmatched. The CDR3 sequence is 13 residues long. Germline values: CDR1 GTSNPN, CDR2 SVGIG (reference sequence). The variable domain in full, with the rest retrieved from reference TRBV30 and TRBJ2-5, is SQTIHQWPATLVQPVGSPLSLECTVEGTSNPNLYWYRQAAGRGLQLLFYSVGIGQISSEVPQNLSASRPQDRQFILSSKKLLLSDSGFYLCAWSLIAGETQYFGPGTRLLVL.

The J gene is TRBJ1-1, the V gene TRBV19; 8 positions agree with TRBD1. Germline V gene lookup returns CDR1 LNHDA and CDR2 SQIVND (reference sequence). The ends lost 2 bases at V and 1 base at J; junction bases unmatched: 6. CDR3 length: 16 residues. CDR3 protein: CASSIRQGAQNTEAFF. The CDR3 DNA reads TGTGCCAGTAGTATACGTCAGGGGGCGCAGAACACTGAAGCTTTCTTT.

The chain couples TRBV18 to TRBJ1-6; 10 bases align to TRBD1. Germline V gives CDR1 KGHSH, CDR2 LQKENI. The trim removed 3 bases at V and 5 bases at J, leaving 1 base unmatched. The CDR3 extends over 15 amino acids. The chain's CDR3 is CASSPGTGDNSPLHF. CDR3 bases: TGTGCCAGCTCACCCGGGACAGGGGATAATTCACCCCTCCACTTT.

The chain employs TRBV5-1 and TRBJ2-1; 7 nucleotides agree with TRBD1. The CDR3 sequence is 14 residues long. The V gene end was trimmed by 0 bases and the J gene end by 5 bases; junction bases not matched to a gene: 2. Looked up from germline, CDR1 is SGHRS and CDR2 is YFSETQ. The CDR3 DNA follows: TGCGCCAGCAGCTTGGAGACAGGGCACAATGAGCAGTTCTTC. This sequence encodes CASSLETGHNEQFF.

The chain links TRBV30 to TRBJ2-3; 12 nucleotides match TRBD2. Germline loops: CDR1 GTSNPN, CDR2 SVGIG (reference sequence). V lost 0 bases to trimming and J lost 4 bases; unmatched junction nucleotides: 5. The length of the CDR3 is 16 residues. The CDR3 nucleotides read TGTGCCTGGAGTGTAGGTCTAGCGGGGGGGCCAGATACGCAGTATTTT. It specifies CAWSVGLAGGPDTQYF.